This T cell receptor beta chain appears in the sequencing data of a study of blood T cells in healthy people across ages. Study information: Researchers report that template switching captured about one barcoded beta molecule per two T cells.

Investigators took about 9.4 milliliters of peripheral blood from every donor. Study-level findings and limits: Naive T cell percentage showed a strong correlation with the diversity of TCR beta.

This clonotype occurred many times. Its antigen is not identified. Alongside a J-beta primer mix, a sample-barcoded 5' primer served in a second PCR lasting roughly 7 to 12 cycles. A template-switch adaptor containing 12 random nucleotides labeled each cDNA molecule. Each CDR3 protein is one row after TCRdb ran MiXCR on the 5' RACE reads. Of hundreds of thousands of distinct CDR3 sequences in the sample, around 50% are singletons; the top ten hold approximately 25%. The V end was cut by 5 bases, the J end by 4 bases, with 11 bases between. Germline CDR1 reads MNHEY; CDR2 reads SVGAGI. CDR3 length: 13 residues.

This rearrangement joins TRBV6-5 to TRBJ2-5; D gene ambiguous. The clonotype originates from a man older than 75 in good health. Sequenced: blood. CDR3 in DNA: TGTGCCAGCAGTGCCCTAGGATCAGAGACCCAGTACTTC. It codes for CASSALGSETQYF.